The 8 T cell receptor beta chains below come from one sample, sequenced in a study of human T cells and chemical hapten exposure. Specified time point: pre-sensitization, week 0. Treatment in this sample: therapeutic diphenylcyclopropenone sensitization with weekly scalp DPC. Using its own MiXCR run on the RACE reads, TCRdb lists one record per CDR3 protein. The sample consists of 250,000 or so distinct CDR3 sequences, approximately 7.5% of them appearing once. The sample here was whole blood, taken in connection with sensitization to the hapten diphenylcyclopropenone (DPC). The origin of the receptors is a man aged 18-30 years with alopecia areata. Some clones in this sample may be carry-over from other donors' samples.

This clonotype has only a few counts. The V call is TRBV11-1, the J call TRBJ1-1, with D possibly being TRBD1 (5 bases). CDR3 length equals 15 residues. V was cut by 4 bases and J by 1 base, with 13 bases left in between. In germline, CDR1 is SGHAT, CDR2 FQDESV (reference sequence). CDR3 region: CASSSPPGENTEAFF. As DNA, the CDR3 is TGTGCCAGCAGCTCTCCCCCGGGGGAGAACACTGAAGCTTTCTTT.

This clonotype has only a few counts. The rearrangement uses TRBV9 and TRBJ2-4, with TRBD2 matching 15 bases. After removal of 5 bases from V and 7 bases from J, the junction contained 10 bases not matched to a gene. This CDR3 is built from 17 residues. The germline V gene has CDR1 SGDLS and CDR2 YYNGEE. The CDR3 region has the DNA TGTGCCAGCAGTAAAGGAGGGACTAGCGGGGGGAGTAACATTCAGTACTTC. Encoded protein: CASSKGGTSGGSNIQYF. The full variable domain, its missing parts supplied by reference TRBV9 and TRBJ2-4, is DSGVTQTPKHLITATGQRVTLRCSPRSGDLSVYWYQQSLDQGLQFLIQYYNGEERAKGNILERFSAQQFPDLHSELNLSSLELGDSALYFCASSKGGTSGGSNIQYFGAGTRLSVL.

This clonotype occurred a few times. The chain recombines TRBV11-2 with TRBJ1-1; the D gene is possibly TRBD1 (6 bases). CDR3 size: 13 residues. Between the trimmed V and J ends, which lost 5 bases and 9 bases, there was a span of 16 bases. Germline CDR1 SGHAT, CDR2 FQNNGV. The CDR3 protein is CASSTSQGRKAFF. CDR3 sequence (DNA): TGTGCCAGCAGCACGTCGCAGGGGAGAAAAGCTTTCTTT.

This chain connects TRBV7-2 to TRBJ2-7; no firm D call. This CDR3 spans 13 amino acids. The ends were cut back, 3 bases at V and 0 bases at J, with 6 bases in the middle. The germline CDR1 and CDR2 sequences are SGHTA and FQGNSA. The chain's CDR3 is CASSFAVSYEQYV. CDR3 DNA sequence: TGTGCCAGCAGCTTTGCGGTCTCCTACGAGCAGTACGTC.

CDR3 nucleotides: TGTGCCAGTACCTGGGTGGGATCTGGGGCCAACGTCCTGACTTTC. It specifies CASTWVGSGANVLTF. The chain carries TRBV6-2 or TRBV6-3 and TRBJ2-6; unclear D gene. The germline CDR1 and CDR2 sequences are MNHEY and SVGEGT. Trimming shortened V by 9 bases and J by 1 base, and 13 bases separated the two germline ends. The CDR3 length is 15 residues.

This CDR3 reads CAISRDRRWPLHF. As DNA, the CDR3 is TGTGCCATCTCTCGAGACAGGAGGTGGCCCCTCCACTTT. This chain links TRBV2 with TRBJ1-6; a possible D gene is TRBD1 (6 bases). The CDR3 spans 13 residues. V shed 10 bases and J shed 13 bases, with 20 bases lying between them. Germline V CDR1 and CDR2: SNHLY, FYNNEI.

Ten or more counts support this clonotype. This chain joins TRBV7-2 and TRBJ2-2; 8 bases map to TRBD2. Per germline, CDR1 SGHTA and CDR2 FQGNSA. Losses at the gene ends were 5 bases for V and 1 base for J; bases not matched to a gene: 3. CDR3 length: 15 amino acids. The CDR3 DNA sequence: TGTGCCAGCAGCACGAGCGGGGGGAACACCGGGGAGCTGTTTTTT. Encoded protein: CASSTSGGNTGELFF.

This clonotype was detected a few times. This chain uses TRBV9 with TRBJ2-1; 10 bases line up with TRBD2. V lost 0 bases and J lost 6; bases outside the gene matches: 6. CDR3 length: 16 amino acids. Per germline, CDR1 SGDLS and CDR2 YYNGEE. The CDR3 nucleotides read TGTGCCAGCAGCGTAGTAAGCGGGGGGGCCGGCAATGAGCAGTTCTTC. It encodes CASSVVSGGAGNEQFF.